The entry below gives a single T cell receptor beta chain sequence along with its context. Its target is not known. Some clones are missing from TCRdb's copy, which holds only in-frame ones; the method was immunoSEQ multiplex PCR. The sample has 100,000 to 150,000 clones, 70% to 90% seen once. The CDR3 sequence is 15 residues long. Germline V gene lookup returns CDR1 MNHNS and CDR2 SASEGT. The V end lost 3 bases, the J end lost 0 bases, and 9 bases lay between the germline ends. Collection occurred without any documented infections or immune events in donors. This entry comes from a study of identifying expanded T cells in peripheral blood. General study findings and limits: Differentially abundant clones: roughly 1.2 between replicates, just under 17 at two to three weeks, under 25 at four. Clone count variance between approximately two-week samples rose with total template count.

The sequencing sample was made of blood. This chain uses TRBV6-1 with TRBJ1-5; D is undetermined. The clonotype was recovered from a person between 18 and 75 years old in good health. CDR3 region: CASSDGRNSNQPQHF. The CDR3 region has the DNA TGTGCCAGCAGTGATGGGAGAAATAGCAATCAGCCCCAGCATTTT.